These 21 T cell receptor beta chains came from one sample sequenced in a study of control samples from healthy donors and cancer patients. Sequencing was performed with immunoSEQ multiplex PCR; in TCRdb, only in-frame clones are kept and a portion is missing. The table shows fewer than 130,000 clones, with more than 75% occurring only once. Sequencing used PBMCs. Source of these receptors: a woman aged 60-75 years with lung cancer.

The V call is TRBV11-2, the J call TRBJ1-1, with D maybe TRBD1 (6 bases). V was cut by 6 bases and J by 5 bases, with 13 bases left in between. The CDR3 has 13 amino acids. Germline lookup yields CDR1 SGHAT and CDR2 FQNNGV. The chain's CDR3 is CASSVQGRTEAFF. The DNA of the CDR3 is TGTGCCAGCAGTGTACAGGGACGGACTGAAGCTTTCTTT.

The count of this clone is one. CDR3 in amino acids: CASSGRDRGIDSPLHF. CDR3 DNA: TGTGCCAGCAGCGGCCGGGACAGGGGAATTGATTCACCCCTCCACTTT. This chain links TRBV9 with TRBJ1-6; TRBD1 aligns across 10 bases. CDR1 is SGDLS, CDR2 YYNGEE, per germline. The CDR3 consists of 16 residues. The J segment lost 8 bases and the V segment lost 3 bases, leaving 8 bases of the junction unmatched.

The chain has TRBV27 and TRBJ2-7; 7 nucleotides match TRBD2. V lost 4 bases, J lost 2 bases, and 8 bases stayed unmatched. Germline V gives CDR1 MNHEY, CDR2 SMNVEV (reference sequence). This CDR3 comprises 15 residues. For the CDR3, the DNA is TGTGCCAGCAGTTCACTTAGCGGGCCCACCTACGAGCAGTACTTC. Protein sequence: CASSSLSGPTYEQYF.

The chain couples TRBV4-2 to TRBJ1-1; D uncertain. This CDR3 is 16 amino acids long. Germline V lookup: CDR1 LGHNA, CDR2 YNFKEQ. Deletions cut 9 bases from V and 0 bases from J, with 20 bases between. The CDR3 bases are TGTGCCAGTTCCCTTTCCGGGTCCTTCATGAACACTGAAGCTTTCTTT. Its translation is CASSLSGSFMNTEAFF.

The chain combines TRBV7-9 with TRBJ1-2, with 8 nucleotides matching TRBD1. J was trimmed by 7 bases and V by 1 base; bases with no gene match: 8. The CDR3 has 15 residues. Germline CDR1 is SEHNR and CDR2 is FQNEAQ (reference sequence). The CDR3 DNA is TGTGCCAGCAGCTTAGAGACAGGGGTGCATGGTGGCTACACCTTC. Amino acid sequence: CASSLETGVHGGYTF. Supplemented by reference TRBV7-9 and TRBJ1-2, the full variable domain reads DTGVSQNPRHKITKRGQNVTFRCDPISEHNRLYWYRQTLGQGPEFLTYFQNEAQLEKSRLLSDRFSAERPKGSFSTLEIQRTEQGDSAMYLCASSLETGVHGGYTFGSGTRLTVV.

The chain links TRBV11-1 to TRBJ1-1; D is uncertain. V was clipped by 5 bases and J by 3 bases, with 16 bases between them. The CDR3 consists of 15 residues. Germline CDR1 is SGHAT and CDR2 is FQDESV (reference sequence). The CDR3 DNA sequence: TGTGCCAGCAGCGTCGCCGGAAATCTGGACACTGAAGCTTTCTTT. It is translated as CASSVAGNLDTEAFF.

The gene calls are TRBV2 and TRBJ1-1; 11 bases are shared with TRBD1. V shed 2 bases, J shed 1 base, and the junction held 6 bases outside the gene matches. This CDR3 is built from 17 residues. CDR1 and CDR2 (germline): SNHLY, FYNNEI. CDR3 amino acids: CASSERGQGAWNTEAFF. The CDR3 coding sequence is TGTGCCAGCAGTGAAAGAGGACAGGGGGCTTGGAACACTGAAGCTTTCTTT.

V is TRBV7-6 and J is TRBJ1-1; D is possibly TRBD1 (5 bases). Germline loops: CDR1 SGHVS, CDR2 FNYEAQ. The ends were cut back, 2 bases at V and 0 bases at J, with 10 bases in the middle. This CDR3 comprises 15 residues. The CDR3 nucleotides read TGTGCCAGCAGCTTATTGGTAGGGGTGAACACTGAAGCTTTCTTT. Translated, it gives CASSLLVGVNTEAFF.

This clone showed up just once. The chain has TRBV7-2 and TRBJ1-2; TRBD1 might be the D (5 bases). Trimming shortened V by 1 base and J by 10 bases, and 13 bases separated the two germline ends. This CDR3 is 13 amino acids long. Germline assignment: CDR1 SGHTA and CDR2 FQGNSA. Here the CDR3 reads CASSLGRGSIYTF. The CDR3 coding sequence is TGTGCCAGCAGCTTAGGACGGGGGTCCATCTACACCTTC.

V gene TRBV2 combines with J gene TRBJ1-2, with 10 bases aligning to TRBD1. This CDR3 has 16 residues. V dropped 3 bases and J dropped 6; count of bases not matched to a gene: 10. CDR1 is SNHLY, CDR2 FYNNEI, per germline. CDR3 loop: CASSDPGQGNLHGYTF. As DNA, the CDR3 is TGTGCCAGCAGTGACCCGGGACAGGGGAATTTGCATGGCTACACCTTC.

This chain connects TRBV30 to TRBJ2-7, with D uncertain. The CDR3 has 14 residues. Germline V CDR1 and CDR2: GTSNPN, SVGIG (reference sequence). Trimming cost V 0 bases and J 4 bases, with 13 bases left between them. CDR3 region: CAWSVRWIPYEQYF. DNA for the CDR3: TGTGCCTGGAGTGTACGTTGGATCCCATACGAGCAGTACTTC.

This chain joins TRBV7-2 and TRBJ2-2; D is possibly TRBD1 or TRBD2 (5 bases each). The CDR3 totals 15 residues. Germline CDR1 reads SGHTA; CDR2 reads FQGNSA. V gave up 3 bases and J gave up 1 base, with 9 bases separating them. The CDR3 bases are TGTGCCAGCAGCTTGGGGGTTAAGAACACCGGGGAGCTGTTTTTT. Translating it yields CASSLGVKNTGELFF.

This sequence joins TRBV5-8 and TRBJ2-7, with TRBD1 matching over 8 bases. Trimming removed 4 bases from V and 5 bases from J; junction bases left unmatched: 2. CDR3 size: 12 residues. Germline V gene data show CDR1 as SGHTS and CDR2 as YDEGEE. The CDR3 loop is CASSRTGHEQYF. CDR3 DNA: TGTGCCAGCAGCCGGACAGGGCACGAGCAGTACTTC.

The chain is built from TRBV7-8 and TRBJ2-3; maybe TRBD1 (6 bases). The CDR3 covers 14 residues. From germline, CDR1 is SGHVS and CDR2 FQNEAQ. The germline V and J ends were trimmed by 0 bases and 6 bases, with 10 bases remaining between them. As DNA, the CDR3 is TGTGCCAGCAGCTTAGCAGGGGGATGGGATACGCAGTATTTT. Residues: CASSLAGGWDTQYF. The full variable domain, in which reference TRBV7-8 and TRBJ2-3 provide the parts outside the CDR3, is GAGVSQSPRYKVAKRGQDVALRCDPISGHVSLFWYQQALGQGPEFLTYFQNEAQLDKSGLPSDRFFAERPEGSVSTLKIQRTQQEDSAVYLCASSLAGGWDTQYFGPGTRLTVL.

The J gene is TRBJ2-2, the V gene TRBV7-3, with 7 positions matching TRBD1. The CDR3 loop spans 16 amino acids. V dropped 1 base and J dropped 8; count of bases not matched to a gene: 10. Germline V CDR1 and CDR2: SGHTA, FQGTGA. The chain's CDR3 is CASSLMGTGVTGELFF. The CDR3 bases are TGTGCCAGCAGCTTAATGGGTACAGGGGTTACAGGGGAGCTGTTTTTT.

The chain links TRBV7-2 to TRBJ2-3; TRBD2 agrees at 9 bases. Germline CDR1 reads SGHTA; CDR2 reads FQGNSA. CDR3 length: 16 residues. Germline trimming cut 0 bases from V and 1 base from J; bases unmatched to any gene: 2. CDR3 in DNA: TGTGCCAGCAGCTTAGCTAGCGGGGGCCGCACAGATACGCAGTATTTT. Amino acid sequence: CASSLASGGRTDTQYF.

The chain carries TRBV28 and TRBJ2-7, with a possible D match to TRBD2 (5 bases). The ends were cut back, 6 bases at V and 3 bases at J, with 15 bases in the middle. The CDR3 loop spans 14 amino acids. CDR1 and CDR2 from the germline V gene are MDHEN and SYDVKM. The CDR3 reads CASSPGLEDYEQYF. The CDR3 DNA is TGTGCCAGCAGCCCTGGACTGGAAGACTACGAGCAGTACTTC. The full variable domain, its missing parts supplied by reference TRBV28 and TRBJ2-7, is DVKVTQSSRYLVKRTGEKVFLECVQDMDHENMFWYRQDPGLGLRLIYFSYDVKMKEKGDIPEGYSVSREKKERFSLILESASTNQTSMYLCASSPGLEDYEQYFGPGTRLTVT.

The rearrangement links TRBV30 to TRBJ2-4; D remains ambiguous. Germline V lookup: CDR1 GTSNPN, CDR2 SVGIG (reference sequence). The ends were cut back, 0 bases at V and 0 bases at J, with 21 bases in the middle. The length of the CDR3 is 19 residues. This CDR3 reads CAWSVRLWASSLAKNIQYF. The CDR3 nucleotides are TGTGCCTGGAGTGTACGTTTGTGGGCCAGCTCTCTAGCCAAAAACATTCAGTACTTC.

The CDR3 DNA reads TGTGCCACCAGTGATCTGGGTGACCGGACTTTCAATGAGCAGTTCTTC. Protein: CATSDLGDRTFNEQFF. The chain joins TRBV24-1 to TRBJ2-1; D may be TRBD2 (5 bases). V gave up 3 bases and J gave up 6 bases, with 17 bases separating them. Germline assignment: CDR1 KGHDR and CDR2 SFDVKD. The length of the CDR3 is 16 residues.

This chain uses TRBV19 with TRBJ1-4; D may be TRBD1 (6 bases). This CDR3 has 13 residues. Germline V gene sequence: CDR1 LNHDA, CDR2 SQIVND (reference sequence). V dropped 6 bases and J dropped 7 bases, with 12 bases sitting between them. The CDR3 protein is CASRERTAEKLFF. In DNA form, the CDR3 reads TGTGCCAGTAGGGAAAGGACAGCTGAAAAACTGTTTTTT.

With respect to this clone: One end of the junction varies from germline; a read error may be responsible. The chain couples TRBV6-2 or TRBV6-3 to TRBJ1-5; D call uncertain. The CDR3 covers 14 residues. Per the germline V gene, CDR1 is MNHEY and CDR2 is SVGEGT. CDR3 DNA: TGTGCCGGCAGCCGCGGTTCATCGGATCAGCCCCAGCATTTT. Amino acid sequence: CAGSRGSSDQPQHF.